This T cell receptor (beta chain) was found in a study of Graves' ophthalmopathy and Graves' hyperthyroidism. Looking at the study overall: Investigators collected peripheral blood at initial diagnosis, before any treatment was given. Findings and limits, study-wide: This model predicted ophthalmopathy progression (sensitivity 70.59%, specificity about 72%). A model of 13 signatures distinguished ophthalmopathy from stable hyperthyroidism at approximately 90% sensitivity and 81.08% specificity.

Trimming left V 2 bases short and J 6 bases short, with 8 bases between. The germline gives CDR1 MNHEY, CDR2 SVGAGI. The CDR3 spans 12 residues. Scientists amplified the TCR beta CDR3 regions from RNA transcripts. First-round RT-PCR used HTBI primers; second-round multiplex PCR followed. TCRdb itself ran the multiplex PCR reads through MiXCR, one entry per CDR3 protein. The sample includes about 410,000 distinct CDR3 sequences, about a sixth of them seen just once. On this clonotype itself: Its matching antigen is unknown.

Other autoimmune diseases, uncontrolled infections, pregnancy or lactation ruled patients out of participation. Sequenced material: peripheral blood. The rearrangement uses TRBV6-5 and TRBJ2-7, with D unresolved. The sequence derives from a young woman with Graves' ophthalmopathy. CDR3 bases: TGTGCCAGCAGTTACCTAGGGTTCGAGCAGTACTTC. Protein: CASSYLGFEQYF.